Each of the 10 T cell receptor beta chains below was sequenced from the same sample in a study of T cell clonality in common variable immunodeficiency. Study-wide findings and caveats: In common variable immunodeficiency, TCR beta chains reportedly carried fewer deletions and N-nucleotide insertions.

Assay: immunoSEQ multiplex PCR; the TCRdb copy retains only in-frame clones and omits some. Altogether about 33,000 clones were found in the sample, and no singletons occur. Their recognized antigens are unknown. Sequenced: peripheral blood mononuclear cells. The receptor set was obtained from a human donor with common variable immunodeficiency.

This clone has only a few counts. Sequencing ends 3 residues short of the CDR3 end; the germline J gene provides the rest. The chain uses TRBV30 and TRBJ1-6; 10 bases fit TRBD1. Germline V gene sequence: CDR1 GTSNPN, CDR2 SVGIG (reference sequence). With V trimmed by 3 bases and J by 10 bases, 12 bases remained unmatched. The CDR3 sequence is 16 residues long. CDR3 DNA, as far as it was read: TGTGCCTGGAGCTTGGGACAGGGGACTCGAAAGTCACCC. The encoded protein is CAWSLGQGTRKSP. The whole CDR3 sequence reads CAWSLGQGTRKSPLHF.

This clone was seen ten or more times. The CDR3 end falls 3 residues outside the read, so it is completed with the germline J gene. The chain links TRBV14 to TRBJ2-2, with D possibly TRBD2 on 7 matching bases. Germline CDR1 and CDR2: SGHDN and FVKESK. The germline V and J ends were trimmed by 3 bases and 3 bases, with 23 bases remaining between them. This CDR3 contains 19 residues. The CDR3 is CASSHSGRRGPVYTGELFF. CDR3 bases read: TGTGCCAGCAGCCATAGCGGGCGGCGGGGGCCGGTGTACACCGGGGAG.

This clone came up a few times. The CDR3 end lies 3 residues beyond the end of the read and is filled in from the germline J gene. The chain combines TRBV5-1 with TRBJ2-3; 9 bases fit TRBD1. The CDR3 spans 16 residues. With 4 bases clipped from V and 8 bases from J, the junction kept 14 bases outside the gene matches. In germline, CDR1 is SGHRS, CDR2 YFSETQ. CDR3 sequence reads: CASSPRLGQGGGTQYF. Incomplete CDR3 DNA: TGCGCCAGCAGCCCCCGGCTGGGACAGGGAGGGGGTACG.

Worth noting for this clone: The CDR3 extends 3 residues past the end of the read, so its final part is completed from the germline J gene. This chain uses TRBV19 with TRBJ1-2; D possibly corresponds to TRBD1 (5 bases). V was trimmed by 3 bases and J by 3 bases, leaving 17 bases between them. The CDR3 loop spans 16 amino acids. Germline CDR1 reads LNHDA; CDR2 reads SQIVND (reference sequence). Here the CDR3 reads CASSMWQGRGDYGYTF. Partial CDR3 DNA: TGTGCCAGTAGTATGTGGCAGGGCAGAGGCGACTATGGC.

This CDR3 is CASLQGRYEQYF. The CDR3 DNA, read in part, is TGTGCCAGCTTACAGGGGAGGTACGAG. The gene calls are TRBV18 and TRBJ2-7; tentative D call: TRBD1 (7 bases). Sequencing ends 3 residues short of the CDR3 end; the germline J gene provides the rest. The CDR3 consists of 12 residues. V lost 7 bases and J lost 4, with 11 bases in between. From germline, CDR1 is KGHSH and CDR2 LQKENI.

In this sample, this clone turned up many times. The observed sequence ends 3 residues before the CDR3 terminus, with the missing tail filled in from the germline J gene. V and J are TRBV14 and TRBJ2-1, with 12 positions matching TRBD2. J gave up 4 bases and V 5 bases, and 3 bases lay outside the gene matches. The V gene's germline CDR1 is SGHDN and CDR2 FVKESK. The CDR3 is 15 amino acids. The CDR3 DNA, read in part, is TGTGCCAGCAGCAGGACTAGCGGGGAATACAATGAG. This sequence encodes CASSRTSGEYNE. The full CDR3 reads CASSRTSGEYNEQFF. The full variable domain, with the rest looked up from reference TRBV14 and TRBJ2-1, is EAGVTQFPSHSVIEKGQTVTLRCDPISGHDNLYWYRRVMGKEIKFLLHFVKESKQDESGMPNNRFLAERTGGTYSTLKVQPAELEDSGVYFCASSRTSGEYNEQFFGPGTRLTVL.

This clone was observed at least ten times. Sequencing ends 3 residues short of the CDR3 end; the germline J gene provides the rest. The chain links TRBV19 to TRBJ2-3; TRBD2 matches 11 bases. V was pared by 4 bases and J by 2 bases, with 2 bases of the junction left unmatched. Germline CDR1 reads LNHDA; CDR2 reads SQIVND (reference sequence). The CDR3 covers 15 residues. CDR3 amino acids: CASSRLAGPTDTQYF. Incomplete CDR3 DNA: TGTGCCAGTAGTAGACTAGCGGGGCCCACAGATACG. Filled out from reference TRBV19 and TRBJ2-3, the complete variable domain reads DGGITQSPKYLFRKEGQNVTLSCEQNLNHDAMYWYRQDPGQGLRLIYYSQIVNDFQKGDIAEGYSVSREKKESFPLTVTSAQKNPTAFYLCASSRLAGPTDTQYFGPGTRLTVL.

On this clone itself: The sequenced fragment ends 3 residues before the CDR3 boundary, so the rest is inferred from the germline J gene. This chain connects TRBV18 to TRBJ2-5; 10 bases agree with TRBD2. V lost 1 base, J lost 5 bases, and 4 bases stayed unmatched. The length of the CDR3 is 15 residues. CDR1 and CDR2 from the germline V gene are KGHSH and LQKENI. The CDR3 DNA, read in part, is TGTGCCAGCTCACCACGAACTAGCGGGGAGGAGACC. Its protein is CASSPRTSGEET. The entire CDR3 protein is CASSPRTSGEETQYF.

This clone has ten or more counts. The CDR3 end lies 3 residues beyond the end of the read and is filled in from the germline J gene. The chain employs TRBV2 and TRBJ2-1, with a tentative D call TRBD1 (5 bases). Trimming took off 7 bases at V and 8 bases at J, with 18 bases between the two ends. There are 14 residues in the CDR3. The germline CDR1 and CDR2 sequences are SNHLY and FYNNEI. CDR3 sequence: CASTRRGGWDEQFF. The sequenced CDR3 bases are TGTGCCAGCACGCGTAGGGGTGGGTGGGATGAG.

This clone showed up just a few times. The CDR3 goes on 3 residues after the read ends, and that part is filled in from the germline J gene. This chain joins TRBV19 and TRBJ2-2, with 11 bases aligning to TRBD1. CDR1 is LNHDA and CDR2 is SQIVND in the germline V gene (reference sequence). This CDR3 contains 18 residues. With V trimmed by 5 bases and J by 5 bases, 13 bases remained unmatched. The CDR3 sequence is CASSFRTGGFKSTGELFF. The sequenced part of the CDR3 DNA is TGTGCCAGTAGTTTTCGGACAGGGGGCTTTAAGAGTACCGGGGAG.